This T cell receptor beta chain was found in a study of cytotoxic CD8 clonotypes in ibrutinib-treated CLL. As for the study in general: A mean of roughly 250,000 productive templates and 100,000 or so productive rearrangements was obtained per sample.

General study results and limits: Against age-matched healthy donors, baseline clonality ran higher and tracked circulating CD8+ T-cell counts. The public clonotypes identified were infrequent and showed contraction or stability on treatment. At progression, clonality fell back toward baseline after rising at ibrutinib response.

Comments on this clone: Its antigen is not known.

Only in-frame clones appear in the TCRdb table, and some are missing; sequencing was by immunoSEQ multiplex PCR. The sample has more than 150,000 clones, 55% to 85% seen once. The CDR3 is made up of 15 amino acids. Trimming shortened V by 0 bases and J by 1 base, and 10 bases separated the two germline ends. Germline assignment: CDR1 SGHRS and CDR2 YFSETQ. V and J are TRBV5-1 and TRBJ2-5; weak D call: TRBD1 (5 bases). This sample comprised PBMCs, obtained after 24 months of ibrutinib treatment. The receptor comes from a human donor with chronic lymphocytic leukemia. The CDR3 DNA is TGCGCCAGCAGCTTGGGGGGCAAGAGCCAAGAGACCCAGTACTTC. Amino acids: CASSLGGKSQETQYF.